The clone carrying this T cell receptor (beta chain) occurred a few times. This sample was included in a study of CD8 T cells in ankylosing spondylitis. MiXCR, applied by TCRdb to the 5' RACE reads, yields one record per CDR3 protein. The data contain about 88,000 distinct CDR3 sequences, around 27% of them singletons. Germline V gene data show CDR1 as SEHNR and CDR2 as FQNEAQ (reference sequence). CDR3 size: 14 residues. V gave up 6 bases and J gave up 3 bases; unmatched junction bases: 7. The specimen was blood, either unsorted or a sorted T cell fraction (not recorded which). V gene TRBV7-9 combines with J gene TRBJ1-2, with 7 bases matching TRBD1. This TCR was sampled from a male donor with ankylosing spondylitis or in good health (not recorded which). The CDR3 DNA sequence: TGTGCCAGCAGACCTGACAGGGAAGACTATGGCTACACCTTC. The encoded protein is CASRPDREDYGYTF.